These 31 T cell receptor beta chains originate from one sample sequenced in a study of cytomegalovirus exposure and HLA in healthy donors. The PCR employed 60 Vbeta primers together with 13 Jbeta primers. Profiled with immunoSEQ multiplex PCR; TCRdb holds only in-frame clones, not every one. The sample carries over 200,000 clones, more than 85% recorded once. The specimen sequenced was PBMCs. Receptor source: a woman aged 18-35 years in good health and CMV-seronegative.

The rearrangement uses TRBV6-5 and TRBJ1-6; TRBD1 might be the D (6 bases). CDR3 length: 15 amino acids. Germline CDR1 and CDR2: MNHEY and SVGAGI. The V end lost 7 bases, the J end lost 4 bases, and 14 bases lay between the germline ends. The chain's CDR3 is CASTTDRKYNSPLHF. In DNA, the CDR3 is TGTGCCAGCACCACGGACAGAAAGTATAATTCACCCCTCCACTTT.

The chain is built from TRBV7-9 and TRBJ1-2; D is possibly TRBD1 (5 bases). V lost 5 bases to trimming and J lost 10 bases, with 23 bases between them. The CDR3 is made up of 15 amino acids. Germline V CDR1 and CDR2: SEHNR, FQNEAQ (reference sequence). CDR3 loop: CASSPLGHPMVVYTF. For the CDR3, the DNA is TGTGCCAGCAGCCCACTTGGACACCCGATGGTGGTCTACACCTTC.

The V gene is TRBV5-5, the J gene TRBJ2-7; D may be TRBD2 (6 bases). Germline V gene lookup returns CDR1 SGHKS and CDR2 YYEKEE (reference sequence). This CDR3 contains 11 residues. Between the trimmed V and J ends, which lost 7 bases and 9 bases, there was a span of 14 bases. The CDR3: CASSLAGWQYF. As DNA, the CDR3 is TGTGCCAGCTCTCTGGCGGGATGGCAGTACTTC.

The chain is built from TRBV9 and TRBJ1-1; no firm D call. Trimming removed 0 bases from V and 8 bases from J, with 8 bases in between. Germline V gene data show CDR1 as SGDLS and CDR2 as YYNGEE. CDR3 length: 12 residues. The CDR3 DNA reads as TGTGCCAGCAGCGTAGTCGCACAGGAAGCTTTCTTT. The encoded protein is CASSVVAQEAFF.

Note on this clone: Other DNA sequences in this sample translate to the same CDR3. The chain links TRBV2 to TRBJ1-4; 12 nucleotides agree with TRBD1. The V gene's germline CDR1 is SNHLY and CDR2 FYNNEI. The CDR3 has 13 amino acids. The ends lost 10 bases at V and 8 bases at J; junction bases unmatched: 5. As DNA, the CDR3 is TGTGCCACTACCGGGACAGGGGGCGAAAAACTGTTTTTT. Its protein is CATTGTGGEKLFF.

The chain is built from TRBV6-1 and TRBJ2-5, with TRBD1 identical over 9 bases. The end of the DNA aligns better with TRBJ2-7, so the J call may be wrong. Germline lookup yields CDR1 MNHNS and CDR2 SASEGT. The CDR3 is 17 residues long. CDR3 residues: CASSELPPGQGPYEQYF. The CDR3 DNA is TGTGCCAGCAGTGAACTTCCACCGGGACAGGGTCCCTACGAGCAGTACTTC.

The V call is TRBV4-2, the J call TRBJ2-7, with D perhaps TRBD2 (5 bases). The CDR3 has 15 residues. The germline V gene has CDR1 LGHNA and CDR2 YNFKEQ. V lost 8 bases and J lost 3, with 20 bases in between. CDR3 residues: CASAASSERIYEQYF. The DNA of the CDR3 is TGTGCCAGCGCCGCGAGTTCCGAGCGGATCTACGAGCAGTACTTC.

V usage is TRBV5-6 and J usage is TRBJ2-3; no firm D call. The V and J ends lost 4 bases and 0 bases respectively, with 6 bases between them. Looked up from germline, CDR1 is SGHDT and CDR2 is YYEEEE. This CDR3 has 13 residues. The CDR3 bases are TGTGCCAGCAGCGGTGCGAGCACAGATACGCAGTATTTT. Translation gives CASSGASTDTQYF.

This chain joins TRBV11-3 and TRBJ2-5, with D possibly TRBD1 on 5 matching bases. The V end was cut by 2 bases, the J end by 10 bases, with 20 bases between. CDR3 length: 15 amino acids. CDR1 is SGHNT and CDR2 is YENEEA in the germline V gene. The CDR3 reads CASSLRQRASWNQYF. The CDR3 DNA follows: TGTGCCAGCAGCTTAAGACAGCGAGCTAGTTGGAACCAGTACTTC.

V gene TRBV19 combines with J gene TRBJ2-1, with 7 bases identical to TRBD2. The CDR3 covers 15 residues. V lost 8 bases, J lost 2 bases, and 9 bases stayed unmatched. Germline CDR1 is LNHDA and CDR2 is SQIVND (reference sequence). The CDR3, as DNA: TGTGCCAGTTCCATTGGGCGGGAGACCTACAATGAGCAGTTCTTC. Translated, it gives CASSIGRETYNEQFF.

The chain combines TRBV7-2 with TRBJ1-1, with 7 bases that match TRBD1. J lost 7 bases, V lost 5 bases, and 19 bases had no gene match. The germline CDR1 and CDR2 sequences are SGHTA and FQGNSA. The CDR3 totals 17 residues. The CDR3 region has the DNA TGTGCCAGCAGCCCTCGAGGGAAGGGTGACAGGGTTAATGAAGCTTTCTTT. Translation gives CASSPRGKGDRVNEAFF. The variable domain in full, with the rest retrieved from reference TRBV7-2 and TRBJ1-1, is GAGVSQSPSNKVTEKGKDVELRCDPISGHTALYWYRQSLGQGLEFLIYFQGNSAPDKSGLPSDRFSAERTGGSVSTLTIQRTQQEDSAVYLCASSPRGKGDRVNEAFFGQGTRLTVV.

The J gene is TRBJ2-7, the V gene TRBV7-2; TRBD1 matches 7 bases. CDR3 length equals 14 residues. Per germline, CDR1 SGHTA and CDR2 FQGNSA. Unmatched junction bases numbered 11, after V lost 5 bases and J lost 7 bases. CDR3 residues: CASSLGGPQKEQYF. CDR3 nucleotide sequence: TGTGCCAGCAGCCTAGGGGGCCCCCAAAAGGAGCAGTACTTC.

The chain links TRBV5-4 to TRBJ1-2; D is possibly TRBD1 (5 bases). CDR3 length: 14 residues. In germline, CDR1 is SGHNT, CDR2 YYREEE (reference sequence). The ends were cut back, 7 bases at V and 4 bases at J, with 17 bases in the middle. CDR3 bases: TGTGCCAGCTGGGTACGGGGGGGAAGCTATGGCTACACCTTC. It translates to CASWVRGGSYGYTF.

The chain uses TRBV6-5 and TRBJ2-7; D unclear. CDR1 and CDR2 from the germline V gene are MNHEY and SVGAGI. This CDR3 is built from 15 residues. Trimming removed 5 bases from V and 4 bases from J, with 18 bases in between. CDR3 bases: TGTGCCAGCAGTAACCGGTTGGTGAACCATTACGAGCAGTACTTC. It translates to CASSNRLVNHYEQYF.

DNA of the CDR3: TGTGCCAGCAGCTTAGTGGGCGGGGGGACCACCGGGGAGCTGTTTTTT. This translates into CASSLVGGGTTGELFF. The rearrangement joins TRBV7-2 to TRBJ2-2, with 8 positions matching TRBD2. Germline lookup yields CDR1 SGHTA and CDR2 FQGNSA. CDR3 size: 16 residues. V shed 1 base and J 4 bases; nucleotides not matched to a gene: 5.

This clone was picked up a small number of times. The chain has TRBV11-2 and TRBJ2-4, with 7 bases identical to TRBD2. Losses at the gene ends were 4 bases for V and 2 bases for J; bases not matched to a gene: 8. CDR1 is SGHAT and CDR2 is FQNNGV in the germline V gene. The CDR3 length is 16 residues. Here the CDR3 reads CASSSLWEGSKNIQYF. The CDR3 nucleotides read TGTGCCAGCAGCTCTCTATGGGAGGGGTCCAAAAACATTCAGTACTTC.

This clone has just one count. The chain joins TRBV5-1 to TRBJ2-2, with TRBD2 identical over 10 bases. This CDR3 region has 14 residues. V shed 9 bases, J shed 1 base, and the junction held 3 bases outside the gene matches. Germline CDR1 is SGHRS and CDR2 is YFSETQ. CDR3 sequence: CATTSGENTGELFF. The CDR3 bases are TGCGCCACTACTAGCGGGGAGAACACCGGGGAGCTGTTTTTT.

The V and J genes are TRBV7-6 and TRBJ2-7; 12 nucleotides match TRBD1. Germline CDR1 is SGHVS and CDR2 is FNYEAQ. With 4 bases clipped from V and 7 bases from J, the junction kept 8 bases outside the gene matches. This CDR3 contains 15 residues. In DNA, the CDR3 is TGTGCCAGCAGCTCCCCGGGACAGGGGGCGCGAGAGCAGTACTTC. Translated: CASSSPGQGAREQYF. The whole variable domain, filled in from reference TRBV7-6 and TRBJ2-7, reads GAGVSQSPRYKVTKRGQDVALRCDPISGHVSLYWYRQALGQGPEFLTYFNYEAQQDKSGLPNDRFSAERPEGSISTLTIQRTEQRDSAMYRCASSSPGQGAREQYFGPGTRLTVT.

This chain connects TRBV10-1 to TRBJ2-3; 7 bases are a match to TRBD2. Trimming cost V 5 bases and J 3 bases; bases outside gene matches: 5. The CDR3 sequence is 14 residues long. Germline V gene data show CDR1 as WNHNN and CDR2 as SYGVQD (reference sequence). CDR3 DNA: TGCGCCAGCAGTTTAGCGGGCCAGACAGATACGCAGTATTTT. It codes for CASSLAGQTDTQYF.

The genes are TRBV6-4 and TRBJ1-1; D is unclear. This CDR3 is 16 amino acids long. V was shortened by 2 bases and J by 1 base, with 14 bases between the two germline ends. Germline lookup yields CDR1 MRHNA and CDR2 SNTAGT. For the CDR3, the DNA is TGTGCCAGCAGTGACCCCCTAGGGAGGAAGAACACTGAAGCTTTCTTT. Translation: CASSDPLGRKNTEAFF.

The count of this clone is one. The chain carries TRBV4-3 and TRBJ2-3, with a weak D call TRBD2 (6 bases). Germline V lookup: CDR1 LGHNA, CDR2 YSLEER. This CDR3 comprises 13 residues. Trimming stripped 3 bases from V and 7 bases from J, with 11 bases between. The CDR3 spells CASSHGRFNTQYF. The DNA of the CDR3 is TGCGCCAGCAGCCACGGGAGATTCAATACGCAGTATTTT.

This chain connects TRBV7-9 to TRBJ2-1, with D perhaps TRBD2 (7 bases). This CDR3 spans 17 amino acids. V was shortened by 0 bases and J by 6 bases, with 18 bases between the two germline ends. Germline V gene data show CDR1 as SEHNR and CDR2 as FQNEAQ (reference sequence). The DNA for the CDR3 is TGTGCCAGCAGCTTAGCGAGGGGGGAGGGCCCGACCAATGAGCAGTTCTTC. It specifies CASSLARGEGPTNEQFF. Full variable domain (missing parts from reference TRBV7-9 and TRBJ2-1): DTGVSQNPRHKITKRGQNVTFRCDPISEHNRLYWYRQTLGQGPEFLTYFQNEAQLEKSRLLSDRFSAERPKGSFSTLEIQRTEQGDSAMYLCASSLARGEGPTNEQFFGPGTRLTVL.

J is TRBJ1-1 and V is TRBV9; 7 bases map to TRBD1. Germline CDR1 SGDLS, CDR2 YYNGEE. The CDR3 is 13 amino acids. The V segment lost 6 bases and the J segment 0 bases; nucleotides outside the gene matches: 2. The CDR3 bases are TGTGCCAGCAAACAGGGGTTGAACACTGAAGCTTTCTTT. Its protein is CASKQGLNTEAFF.

The chain links TRBV7-9 to TRBJ2-5, with 10 nucleotides matching TRBD2. The V gene end was trimmed by 4 bases and the J gene end by 5 bases; junction bases not matched to a gene: 7. The CDR3 has 15 residues. Germline V gene sequence: CDR1 SEHNR, CDR2 FQNEAQ (reference sequence). CDR3 DNA sequence: TGTGCCAGCAGCTCGGCACTAGCGGGGTCTGAGACCCAGTACTTC. Its protein product is CASSSALAGSETQYF.

The gene calls are TRBV13 and TRBJ1-1; D not certain. The ends were cut back, 5 bases at V and 3 bases at J, with 10 bases in the middle. Per the germline V gene, CDR1 is PRHDT and CDR2 is FYEKMQ (reference sequence). The CDR3 contains 13 residues. CDR3 residues: CASSLAPDTEAFF. DNA for the CDR3: TGTGCCAGCAGCCTCGCCCCGGACACTGAAGCTTTCTTT.

The rearrangement links TRBV27 to TRBJ2-7; possible D gene TRBD1, 6 bases. The germline CDR1 and CDR2 sequences are MNHEY and SMNVEV (reference sequence). This CDR3 has 15 residues. With 5 bases removed from V and 3 bases from J, the gap between germline ends came to 17 bases. Here the CDR3 reads CASSQKGTGNYEQYF. In DNA form, the CDR3 reads TGTGCCAGCAGTCAAAAAGGCACAGGGAACTACGAGCAGTACTTC.

This chain links TRBV15 with TRBJ2-3; TRBD2 aligns across 9 bases. CDR1 is LNHNV, CDR2 YYDKDF, per germline (reference sequence). J gave up 5 bases and V 8 bases, and 5 bases lay outside the gene matches. CDR3 length equals 13 residues. The CDR3 reads CATSGGRVDTQYF. CDR3 bases: TGTGCCACCTCTGGCGGGAGGGTAGATACGCAGTATTTT.

The CDR3 region is CASSSGHASNQPQHF. The CDR3 DNA reads TGTGCCAGCAGCTCCGGACACGCTAGCAATCAGCCCCAGCATTTT. The V and J genes are TRBV7-9 and TRBJ1-5, with a weak D call TRBD1 (5 bases). V was shortened by 4 bases and J by 0 bases, with 10 bases between the two germline ends. Germline values: CDR1 SEHNR, CDR2 FQNEAQ (reference sequence). This CDR3 comprises 15 residues.

The chain combines TRBV7-2 with TRBJ2-5; 8 bases map to TRBD2. The CDR3 runs 16 residues. CDR1 SGHTA and CDR2 FQGNSA come from the germline V gene. Trimming cost V 5 bases and J 6 bases; bases outside gene matches: 14. The CDR3 coding sequence is TGTGCCAGCAGCCCACCCGGGACTAGTAGTCAAAAGACCCAGTACTTC. Translation gives CASSPPGTSSQKTQYF.

CDR3 sequence: CASSMKAATYEQYF. CDR3 sequence (DNA): TGTGCCAGTAGTATGAAAGCGGCGACCTACGAGCAGTACTTC. The gene calls are TRBV19 and TRBJ2-7; D possibly corresponds to TRBD2 (5 bases). Per germline, CDR1 LNHDA and CDR2 SQIVND (reference sequence). CDR3 length: 14 amino acids. V was cut by 3 bases and J by 2 bases, with 11 bases left in between.

Notes on this clone: One end of the junction fails to match germline, which may point to a read error. The chain couples TRBV7-3 to TRBJ2-7; tentative D call: TRBD2 (5 bases). CDR1 and CDR2 (germline): SGHTA, FQGTGA. The CDR3 is made up of 13 amino acids. CDR3 sequence reads: CASSPASSHEQYF. DNA for the CDR3: TGTGCCAGCAGCCCAGCTAGCTCCCACGAGCAGTACTTC.